This section outlines one TCR beta chain sequence together with its context. No antigen is known for it. A read error may produce the germline difference seen at one junction end. Germline-derived CDR1 and CDR2 are MGHDK and SYGVNS. CDR3 length equals 14 residues. The entirety of the isolated RNA underwent reverse transcription, so expressed TCRB transcripts were sequenced. Assay: immunoSEQ multiplex PCR; the TCRdb copy retains only in-frame clones and omits some. The sample holds 200,000 to 300,000 clones, roughly 22% seen once. Each population that was sorted was more than 98% pure. These data come from a study of beta chain features in type 1 diabetes. Study-wide points: Shorter TCRB CDR3s, moderately but significantly so, marked every one of the four CD4+ subsets in Type 1 diabetes patients.

The chain couples TRBV25-1 to TRBJ2-3; 8 bases fit TRBD2. The source of this sequence is a woman in her thirties or forties with type 1 diabetes. Source material: naive CD4+ T cells from blood. In nucleotides, the CDR3 is TGTGCCAGCAGTGAAAACGGGGGGGCTCATCCTACCCATTTT. It codes for CASSENGGAHPTHF.